One sample yielded the 6 T cell receptor beta chains listed below, sequenced in a study of blood T cells in healthy people across ages. With a J-beta primer mix and a sample-barcoded 5' primer, a second PCR ran about 7 to 12 cycles. TCRdb recomputed calls from the 5' RACE reads with MiXCR, one row per CDR3 protein. This table has roughly 1,300,000 distinct CDR3 sequences, 45% to 70% appearing once. Sequencing used blood. The receptors were sampled from a man between 18 and 35 years old in good health.

The chain is built from TRBV7-9 and TRBJ2-1; 10 bases are a match to TRBD2. V dropped 5 bases and J dropped 9; count of bases not matched to a gene: 13. Germline V gene sequence: CDR1 SEHNR, CDR2 FQNEAQ (reference sequence). CDR3 size: 16 residues. The CDR3 sequence: CASSLTSASGRGEQFF. The CDR3 DNA sequence: TGTGCCAGCAGCCTTACTTCGGCTAGCGGGAGAGGTGAGCAGTTCTTC.

This clonotype is a singleton in its sample. The chain employs TRBV29-1 and TRBJ1-2; D might be TRBD1 (5 bases). Trimming cost V 7 bases and J 7 bases, with 19 bases left between them. This CDR3 region has 13 residues. CDR1 is SQVTM and CDR2 is ANQGSEA in the germline V gene. This CDR3 is CSAGTGGLGGYTF. The CDR3 bases are TGCAGCGCCGGGACGGGGGGATTGGGTGGCTACACCTTC.

This clonotype has a handful of counts. The rearrangement links TRBV18 to TRBJ2-5; D is uncertain. Deletions cut 4 bases from V and 5 bases from J, with 8 bases between. Germline V gives CDR1 KGHSH, CDR2 LQKENI. This CDR3 comprises 12 residues. CDR3 DNA: TGTGCCAGCTCACACCCCGGGGAGACCCAGTACTTC. Its translation is CASSHPGETQYF.

The genes are TRBV7-2 and TRBJ2-3, with 7 bases aligning to TRBD2. Trimming took 5 bases from V and 0 from J; bases not matched to a gene: 11. From germline, CDR1 is SGHTA and CDR2 FQGNSA. This CDR3 is 17 amino acids long. This CDR3 reads CASSTPASGTSTDTQYF. The CDR3 nucleotides are TGTGCCAGCAGCACGCCTGCTAGCGGAACTAGCACAGATACGCAGTATTTT. Looking up the rest from reference TRBV7-2 and TRBJ2-3 gives the full variable domain: GAGVSQSPSNKVTEKGKDVELRCDPISGHTALYWYRQSLGQGLEFLIYFQGNSAPDKSGLPSDRFSAERTGGSVSTLTIQRTQQEDSAVYLCASSTPASGTSTDTQYFGPGTRLTVL.

Only a few counts were recorded for this clonotype. The rearrangement uses TRBV12-3 or TRBV12-4 and TRBJ2-5, with D unresolved. The CDR3 runs to 14 residues. The V end was cut by 6 bases, the J end by 2 bases, with 13 bases between. CDR3 protein: CASSLWNNQETQYF. As DNA, the CDR3 is TGTGCCAGCAGCCTCTGGAATAATCAAGAGACCCAGTACTTC.

The V call is TRBV20-1, the J call TRBJ2-4, with D perhaps matching TRBD1 or TRBD2 (5 bases each). Germline lookup yields CDR1 DFQATT and CDR2 SNEGSKA (reference sequence). V shed 6 bases and J shed 3 bases, with 18 bases lying between them. The CDR3 has 15 residues. The CDR3: CSANLKGSNKNIQYF. The CDR3 nucleotides read TGCAGTGCCAACCTCAAGGGGAGCAACAAAAACATTCAGTACTTC.